This T cell receptor beta chain comes out of a study of a mutant IDH1 vaccine in newly diagnosed glioma. Study overall: Sex among treated patients split 62.5% male, 37.5% female; mean age was roughly 40 years. Former treatment meant radiotherapy, temozolomide, or both; the majority had gotten both.

Trimming took off 4 bases at V and 5 bases at J, with 13 bases between the two ends. In germline, CDR1 is SGHRS, CDR2 YFSETQ. This CDR3 comprises 13 residues. This clone has only a few counts. Its antigen is unidentified. Overall study results and limits: Patients showed vaccine-induced immune responses at a rate of 90% to 95%. Seemingly, pseudoprogression had no relation to changes in the top peripheral T cell clonotypes.

As for time point: baseline, week 1 (first vaccination visit). The treatment was: pre-vaccination baseline after standard-of-care therapy. TCRdb's table, derived via immunoSEQ multiplex PCR, lists solely in-frame clones and lacks some. The sample records roughly 70,000 clones, around 80% being singletons. This chain connects TRBV5-1 to TRBJ2-7, with D possibly TRBD1 on 6 matching bases. This TCR was recovered from a young woman with glioma. Some clones in this sample may be carry-over from other donors' samples. The sequencing here drew on peripheral blood mononuclear cells (PBMCs), taken from a glioma patient treated with radiotherapy, temozolomide or both. The CDR3: CASSLDRDNEQYF. DNA for the CDR3: TGCGCCAGCAGCCTGGACCGGGACAACGAGCAGTACTTC.